Listed below are T cell receptor beta chains from one sample, sequenced in a study of OX40 agonist ivuxolimab in advanced cancers. Some clones are missing from TCRdb's copy, which holds only in-frame ones; the method was immunoSEQ multiplex PCR. This sample has around 84,000 clones, with 90% to 95% found just once. The material sequenced was CD4+ or CD8+ T cells sorted from blood, taken in a trial of the OX40 agonist ivuxolimab. The source of these receptors is an adult with an advanced solid tumor such as melanoma, head and neck, liver or kidney cancer. Each CDR3 is given with its conserved first and last residue. The D gene is left open where the match is weak. Expanded clones get a size class; other rows say once, few or many, or leave the size out.

D	V	size	J	DNA	CDR3
TRBD1	TRBV27	-	TRBJ1-2	TGTGCCAGCAGTTTCTACAGGGGACTAAACTATGGCTACACCTTC	CASSFYRGLNYGYTF
TRBD2	TRBV7-6	-	TRBJ2-1	TGTGCCAGCAGCTTATTGAGTAGCGGGAGCCGGAATGAGCAGTTCTTC	CASSLLSSGSRNEQFF
-	TRBV6-5	-	TRBJ1-1	TGTGCCAGCAGCCCCGGGACGTTGAACACTGAAGCTTTCTTT	CASSPGTLNTEAFF
TRBD2	TRBV11-2	-	TRBJ2-7	TGTGCCAGCAGCCTTAGCGGGCCCTACGAGCAGTACTTC	CASSLSGPYEQYF
TRBD1	TRBV27	-	TRBJ2-1	TGTGCCAGCCGGGACAGGGGCTACAATGAGCAGTTCTTC	CASRDRGYNEQFF
-	TRBV19	-	TRBJ2-6	TGTGCCAGTAGCGTCGCAGTTTCGGGGGCCAACGTCCTGACTTTC	CASSVAVSGANVLTF
TRBD2	TRBV5-1	-	TRBJ2-1	TGCGCCAGCAGCTTCACTAGCGGGAGAGGCTCCTACAATGAGCAGTTCTTC	CASSFTSGRGSYNEQFF
-	TRBV27	once	TRBJ2-7	TGTGCCAGCAGCAACGGGGGACAGATCTACGAGCAGTACTTC	CASSNGGQIYEQYF
TRBD2	TRBV6-1	-	TRBJ2-3	TGTGCCAGCAGTGACCCGGGACTAGCGGGCACAGATACGCAGTATTTT	CASSDPGLAGTDTQYF
-	TRBV7-6	-	TRBJ1-2	TGTGCCAGCAGCTTAGACCCGGGCAGGGATCATGGCTACACCTTC	CASSLDPGRDHGYTF
TRBD2	TRBV2	-	TRBJ2-2	TGTGCCAGCAGCCGACTTGCGGGAGGGCCGGGCACCGGGGAGCTGTTTTTT	CASSRLAGGPGTGELFF
TRBD1	TRBV2	few	TRBJ1-1	TGTGCCAGCGTAGACAGGGCACCTGAAGCTTTCTTT	CASVDRAPEAFF
TRBD2	TRBV9	-	TRBJ2-6	TGTGCCAGCAGCGTAGCTGTAGCGGGGGATCGTCGAGGGGCCAACGTCCTGACTTTC	CASSVAVAGDRRGANVLTF
TRBD2	TRBV6-4	-	TRBJ2-6	TGTGCCAGCAGCCCTCGGGGGGTAGGGGCCAACGTCCTGACTTTC	CASSPRGVGANVLTF
TRBD2	TRBV7-9	-	TRBJ2-7	TGTGCCAGCAGCCCCCGAGGACTAGCGGGAGTCGGCGAGCAGTACTTC	CASSPRGLAGVGEQYF
TRBD1	TRBV5-1	-	TRBJ2-7	TGCGCCAGCAGCTTGGCACAGGGGGTCGACTACGAGCAGTACTTC	CASSLAQGVDYEQYF
-	TRBV25-1	-	TRBJ1-2	TGTGCCAGCAAGGAATCCGAGTGGTATGGCTACACCTTC	CASKESEWYGYTF
-	TRBV18	-	TRBJ1-1	TGTGCCAGCTCACCACCGGGGGAGTCAGAAGCTTTCTTT	CASSPPGESEAFF
-	TRBV5-1	-	TRBJ2-3	TGCGCCAGCAGTAGAGCTAGCACAGATACGCAGTATTTT	CASSRASTDTQYF
TRBD2	TRBV7-9	-	TRBJ2-1	TGTGCCAGCAGCCCTCCGACTAGCGGGAGGGCAAATGAGCAGTTCTTC	CASSPPTSGRANEQFF
TRBD1	TRBV11-3	-	TRBJ1-1	TGTGCCAGCAGCCCTCGACAGGGGGTGACTGAAGCTTTCTTT	CASSPRQGVTEAFF
-	TRBV11-3	-	TRBJ2-7	TGTGCCAGCAGCCAGTCGGAGGGCCGGGACCCTTGGGAGCAGTACTTC	CASSQSEGRDPWEQYF
TRBD1	TRBV6-4	-	TRBJ2-1	TGTGCGTCGGCACAGGGGGCAAACTACAATGAGCAGTTCTTC	CASAQGANYNEQFF
-	TRBV9	-	TRBJ1-4	TGTGCCAGCAGCCCCCATGCAGGGGACGCTGAAAAACTGTTTTTT	CASSPHAGDAEKLFF
TRBD2	TRBV2	-	TRBJ2-1	TGTGCCAGCGGGGTGCCAACCGGGACTAGCGAGAATGAGCAGTTCTTC	CASGVPTGTSENEQFF
-	TRBV29-1	-	TRBJ2-5	TGCAGCGTAACAGTGTACCAAGAGACCCAGTACTTC	CSVTVYQETQYF
-	TRBV5-1	-	TRBJ2-2	TGCGCCAGCAGCTTCCTCACCGGGGAGCTGTTTTTT	CASSFLTGELFF
TRBD2	TRBV4-1	-	TRBJ2-3	TGCGCCAGCAGCCTTAGCGGGAGGTCTAGCACAGATACGCAGTATTTT	CASSLSGRSSTDTQYF
TRBD1	TRBV28	-	TRBJ1-5	TGTGCCAGCAGTGAAGTACAGGGGGTAGTTCAGCCCCAGCATTTT	CASSEVQGVVQPQHF
TRBD2	TRBV19	-	TRBJ2-5	TGTGCCAGTAGTATAGCGGGAGGGCGCGAGACCCAGTACTTC	CASSIAGGRETQYF
-	TRBV4-2	-	TRBJ2-1	TGTGCCAGCAGCCAAGATTGGTCTTTAAGCTCCTACAATGAGCAGTTCTTC	CASSQDWSLSSYNEQFF
-	TRBV6-5	-	TRBJ2-7	TGTGCCAGCAGACCCCTGGCGGGATCCTTCTACGAGCAGTACTTC	CASRPLAGSFYEQYF
-	TRBV6-1	-	TRBJ1-2	TGTGCCAGCAGTGTTGACGGGGGCAGCAACTATGGCTACACCTTC	CASSVDGGSNYGYTF
-	TRBV5-4	-	TRBJ2-5	TGTGCCAGCAGCCCAGGACCGAGACAAGAGACCCAGTACTTC	CASSPGPRQETQYF
TRBD2	TRBV5-1	-	TRBJ2-7	TGCGCCAGCAGCCCTCGGACTAGCGGGAGGGTCTCCTACGAGCAGTACTTC	CASSPRTSGRVSYEQYF
-	TRBV12-2	few	TRBJ2-7	TGTGAGGCAAGAATCGGGTACGAGCAGTACTTC	CEARIGYEQYF
-	TRBV9	-	TRBJ2-1	TGTGCCAGCAGTCTGGGACACAATGAGCAGTTCTTC	CASSLGHNEQFF
TRBD2	TRBV27	-	TRBJ2-1	TGTGCCAGCAGTCCAGGGACTAGCGGGAGCTTCTTC	CASSPGTSGSFF
-	TRBV4-3	-	TRBJ1-1	TGCGCCAGCAGCCCAAGCGCTGGGGGGGGGAACACTGAAGCTTTCTTT	CASSPSAGGGNTEAFF
-	TRBV4-2	once	TRBJ2-3	TGTGCCAGCAGCCTCCGGGGTCGGGTTACGCAGTATTTT	CASSLRGRVTQYF
-	TRBV4-3	-	TRBJ2-3	TGCGCCAGCAGCCAAGTGGACAGAGATACGCAGTATTTT	CASSQVDRDTQYF
TRBD2	TRBV7-6	-	TRBJ2-5	TGTGCCAGCAGCTTAGATAGACTAGCGGAGTACCAAGAGACCCAGTACTTC	CASSLDRLAEYQETQYF
-	TRBV11-3	-	TRBJ2-7	TGTGCCAGCAGCGTCCCTAGCTCATCCTACGAGCAGTACTTC	CASSVPSSSYEQYF
TRBD2	TRBV7-8	-	TRBJ2-1	TGTGCCAGCAGCATCCAAAGCGGGAGAGCAAATGAGCAGTTCTTC	CASSIQSGRANEQFF
-	TRBV9	-	TRBJ2-2	TGTGCCAGCGGAGGGGGCAAGAGTGCGAACACCGGGGAGCTGTTTTTT	CASGGGKSANTGELFF
-	TRBV4-3	-	TRBJ2-1	TGCGCCAGCAGCCAAGGGAGATCGGGCTACAATGAGCAGTTCTTC	CASSQGRSGYNEQFF
TRBD2	TRBV10-3	-	TRBJ2-1	TGTGCCATCAGTCAACTAGCGGGAGCGGGCAATGAGCAGTTCTTC	CAISQLAGAGNEQFF
-	TRBV28	-	TRBJ2-7	TGTGCCAGCAGTTGGATCAGGGGACCCCAAAGCGAGCAGTACTTC	CASSWIRGPQSEQYF
TRBD2	TRBV9	-	TRBJ2-3	TGTGCCAGCAGCGTAGCGGCAGGAACTAGCGAGAGAGGTCCGGTTGGGGCGCAGTATTTT	CASSVAAGTSERGPVGAQYF
TRBD2	TRBV7-9	-	TRBJ2-1	TGTGCCAGCAGCTTGCCCGTGGGGCGGGAGGGGGGTTACAATGAGCAGTTCTTC	CASSLPVGREGGYNEQFF